This T cell receptor beta chain emerged from a study of molecular identifiers for immune sequencing clone quantification. MiXCR was run by TCRdb on the PCR reads, yielding one entry per CDR3 protein. Of 60,000 to 70,000 distinct CDR3 sequences listed, approximately 18% were seen once; the top ten hold about 1.5%. V dropped 6 bases and J dropped 5 bases, with 16 bases sitting between them. Looked up from germline, CDR1 is MNHEY and CDR2 is SVGAGI. This CDR3 has 15 residues. The sample holds many counts of this clonotype. The TCR originated in a human donor in good health. Some libraries in this study had Jurkat cell RNA spiked in. This chain links TRBV6-5 with TRBJ1-4; the D gene is possibly TRBD1 (5 bases). The sample comprised naive CD8+ T cells from blood, with Jurkat cell RNA spiked in. Subset described: FACS-sorted CD8+CD4-CCR7+CD45RA+ naive T cells. As DNA, the CDR3 is TGTGCCAGCAGCCGAACCGGGACGGAGAATGAAAAACTGTTTTTT. As protein: CASSRTGTENEKLFF.